A selection of T cell receptor beta chains follows, all from one sample in a study of blood T cells in healthy people across ages. TCRdb fed the 5' RACE reads into MiXCR, producing one record per CDR3 protein. The data hold 900,000 to 950,000 distinct CDR3 sequences, with roughly 29% observed a single time. This sample also appeared in a second study, on T cells of mothers and their children.

The sequencing input was blood. The origin of the receptors is a woman aged 40-49 years in good health. Both conserved end residues are part of each CDR3. Each record gives: clone size, V gene, J gene, CDR3 length, D gene, CDR3 protein, CDR3 DNA. The D gene is left open where the match is weak. For some rows the clone size is stated as once, few or many, or as a class when expanded; others skip it.

many	TRBV18	TRBJ1-6	14	.	CASSPPLHNSPLHF	TGTGCCAGCTCACCGCCCCTTCATAATTCACCCCTCCACTTT
.	TRBV18	TRBJ1-1	14	.	CASSPGDLNTEAFF	TGTGCCAGCTCACCAGGGGATTTGAACACTGAAGCTTTCTTT
.	TRBV18	TRBJ1-5	14	TRBD1	CASSTGGGNQPQHF	TGTGCCAGCTCTACAGGGGGCGGCAATCAGCCCCAGCATTTT
.	TRBV7-3	TRBJ2-5	14	.	CASSAGPPQETQYF	TGTGCCAGCAGCGCCGGGCCTCCCCAAGAGACCCAGTACTTC
.	TRBV7-8	TRBJ1-4	15	.	CASSLGSSTAEKLFF	TGTGCCAGCAGCTTAGGGAGTTCAACAGCTGAAAAACTGTTTTTT
.	TRBV27	TRBJ2-1	17	TRBD1	CASSFSWDRGPYNEQFF	TGTGCCAGCAGTTTTTCTTGGGACAGGGGGCCCTACAATGAGCAGTTCTTC
.	TRBV15	TRBJ2-6	18	.	CATSRVRTARSGADVLTF	TGTGCCACCAGCAGAGTGAGGACAGCACGCTCTGGGGCCGACGTCCTGACTTTC
.	TRBV20-1	TRBJ1-3	11	.	CSVRSGNTIYF	TGCAGTGTGCGATCTGGAAACACCATATATTTT
.	TRBV28	TRBJ2-7	15	TRBD1	CASIPQGPRYNEQYF	TGTGCCAGCATTCCACAGGGGCCGCGTTACAATGAGCAGTACTTC
few	TRBV5-5	TRBJ1-2	14	TRBD1	CASTTGDRNYGYTF	TGTGCCAGCACCACGGGGGACAGGAACTATGGCTACACCTTC
.	TRBV2	TRBJ2-7	15	.	CASSERTTGCDEQYF	TGTGCCAGCAGTGAGCGGACTACAGGGTGCGACGAGCAGTACTTC
many	TRBV5-1	TRBJ2-5	16	TRBD2	CASSLVSSGGQETQYF	TGCGCCAGCAGCTTGGTTTCTAGCGGGGGTCAAGAGACCCAGTACTTC
few	TRBV7-8	TRBJ2-7	14	.	CASRKDRNNYEQYF	TGTGCCAGCAGGAAGGACAGAAACAACTACGAGCAGTACTTC
.	TRBV20-1	TRBJ2-1	19	TRBD1	CSAGDVQDRAIGSYNEQFF	TGCAGTGCTGGAGATGTTCAGGACAGGGCGATCGGCTCCTACAATGAGCAGTTCTTC
many	TRBV15	TRBJ2-5	15	.	CATSRAGYSQETQYF	TGTGCCACCAGCAGAGCCGGCTATTCCCAAGAGACCCAGTACTTC
.	TRBV27	TRBJ2-4	16	.	CASSSRALGAKNIQYF	TGTGCCAGCAGTTCCAGGGCCCTGGGAGCCAAAAACATTCAGTACTTC
.	TRBV7-9	TRBJ1-6	16	.	CASSPVGREDGTPLHF	TGTGCCAGCAGCCCAGTCGGCCGCGAGGACGGTACACCCCTCCACTTT
many	TRBV7-9	TRBJ2-7	13	.	CASSPPTDSEQYF	TGTGCCAGCAGCCCGCCGACGGACAGCGAGCAGTACTTC
.	TRBV29-1	TRBJ2-3	13	.	CSVQRTTTDTQYF	TGCAGCGTTCAACGGACTACCACAGATACGCAGTATTTT
few	TRBV5-1	TRBJ2-5	14	TRBD1	CASSSRDREETQYF	TGCGCCAGCAGCTCCCGGGACAGGGAAGAGACCCAGTACTTC
.	TRBV29-1	TRBJ1-2	12	.	CSVPVGSQGYTF	TGCAGCGTCCCCGTCGGGAGTCAGGGCTACACCTTC
many	TRBV28	TRBJ1-2	13	.	CASSLGTPLGYTF	TGTGCCAGCAGCCTAGGCACACCGCTAGGCTACACCTTC
many	TRBV4-1	TRBJ2-7	14	TRBD1	CASSHGQGGYEQYF	TGCGCCAGCAGCCACGGACAGGGAGGCTACGAGCAGTACTTC
many	TRBV18	TRBJ2-7	15	TRBD1	CASSPRYRGSYEQYF	TGTGCCAGCTCACCACGTTACAGGGGTTCCTACGAGCAGTACTTC
few	TRBV5-5	TRBJ2-1	15	TRBD1	CASSPDPDRVNEQFF	TGTGCCAGCAGCCCCGACCCGGACAGGGTCAATGAGCAGTTCTTC
.	TRBV11-3	TRBJ2-2	12	.	CASSAITGELFF	TGTGCCAGCAGCGCCATTACCGGGGAGCTGTTTTTT
.	TRBV6-5	TRBJ1-2	16	TRBD1	CASSYSRDRANYGYTF	TGTGCCAGCAGTTACAGCCGGGACAGAGCTAACTATGGCTACACCTTC
.	TRBV4-2	TRBJ2-4	16	.	CVSSQGSGRGWYGQYF	TGTGTCAGCAGCCAAGGGAGCGGGCGAGGATGGTACGGGCAGTACTTC
.	TRBV30	TRBJ2-1	12	.	CAWGGFGNEQFF	TGTGCCTGGGGGGGTTTTGGGAATGAGCAGTTCTTC
many	TRBV10-3	TRBJ2-7	14	TRBD1	CAIRFTGQAYEQYF	TGTGCCATCAGATTCACCGGACAGGCCTACGAGCAGTACTTC
many	TRBV4-3	TRBJ2-6	17	.	CASSQEVVGSGANVLTF	TGCGCCAGCAGCCAAGAGGTAGTGGGCTCTGGGGCCAACGTCCTGACTTTC